The T cell receptor beta chain under discussion was sequenced for a study of cytomegalovirus exposure and HLA in healthy donors (TCRdb year 2017). At the level of the whole study: According to a later analysis, the 120 validation repertoires were produced on the same platform as the 680 or so repertoires of the first cohort. The study was designed to test whether signatures of past pathogen exposure could be identified by cataloging public T cell receptors. A separate validation cohort of approximately 120 different subjects was used in addition to the approximately 640-subject first cohort. High-throughput TCR immunosequencing, statistical association of individual TCRs with disease status, and machine learning were combined to predict cytomegalovirus infection status. Points the paper makes about the study in general: The authors suggested that the approach could potentially be generalized to other disease states and immunological phenotypes. Most TCR sequences were seen in very few donors, while some public TCRs were found in many individuals. A total of 164 TCR beta chains were listed by the study as associated with cytomegalovirus. A later analysis had no HLA typing for the validation cohort, so co-occurrence there was scored across all 130 or so repertoires. The classifier was reported to diagnose cytomegalovirus status with high specificity and sensitivity in both the original and validation cohorts. In vitro tests confirmed that a few of the cytomegalovirus-associated TCR beta chains recognize cytomegalovirus antigens. Of the cluster scores, about 94% were above 0 in a later analysis, which found that TCRs clustered in the first cohort also tended to co-occur in the approximately 110 validation repertoires.

The donors belonged to the validation cohort of approximately 130 subjects, which was separate from the approximately 660-subject first cohort. Library prep was done by the immunoSEQ multiplex PCR assay. The authors' analysis ran thus. To diagnose cytomegalovirus status from the catalog of TCR beta chain sequences, a statistical classification framework was built. This is the immuneACCESS table as TCRdb keeps it, with only in-frame sequences that have V and J called. A part of the clones is gone; compared with another copy, unresolved V genes explain less than half, and the rest is unexplained. Clone size and the V and J calls come from that table; the DNA yielded D and trimming. The sample records roughly 280,000 clones, approximately 86% of which are singletons. Of the sample, roughly 1% falls within the top ten clones. A note on this clone: Its antigen target is currently unknown. Base quality data are lacking; no much larger clone is found one base away.

CDR1 and CDR2 (SGHRS, YFSETQ) derive from the germline V gene. V and J lose 5 bases and 10 bases, and a span of 22 bases separates them. The CDR3 holds 15 amino acids from the cysteine to the phenylalanine. Of all the DNA, just the CDR3 is kept, 45 bases in frame from base 1. This TCR derives from a woman aged 18-29 years in good health and CMV-seronegative. The sequencing input was PBMCs. The rearrangement combines TRBV5-1 with TRBJ2-1; no D gene call is confident. This receptor carries the CDR3 CASRSGSSAFNEQFF. The DNA is TGCGCCAGCAGGTCCGGTAGCTCCGCTTTCAACGAGCAGTTCTTC.